The T cell receptor (beta chain) under discussion was sequenced for a study of regulatory T cells in long-lasting Graves disease. Regarding the study as a whole: No thyroid tissue was studied; the work used peripheral blood only.

This CDR3 region has 16 residues. The V end was cut by 3 bases, the J end by 0 bases, with 14 bases between. Germline CDR1 and CDR2: SGHRS and YFSETQ. Building the TCR beta libraries relied on iRepertoire HTBI primers, and CDR3 regions underwent Arm-PCR. TCRdb re-called the multiplex PCR reads with MiXCR, one entry per CDR3 protein. There are some 440,000 distinct CDR3 sequences in the sample; less than 25% occur only once, and 7.8% lies in the top ten. The time point denotes: persistent/refractory GD, antithyroid drugs over 5 years with positive TRAb. Following extraction of RNA from PBMCs, that RNA was used to make the TCR library. Notes on this clonotype: What it binds is not known.

The V gene is TRBV5-1, the J gene TRBJ2-3; D possibly matches TRBD1 or TRBD2 (6 bases each). The sample in question was peripheral blood mononuclear cells (PBMCs), obtained when the disease was refractory, from a patient treated with antithyroid drugs. This sequence was found in a female donor with Graves disease. CDR3 DNA sequence: TGCGCCAGCAGCTCACGCGGGACATGGAGCACAGATACGCAGTATTTT. Translated, it gives CASSSRGTWSTDTQYF. The variable domain in full, with the rest retrieved from reference TRBV5-1 and TRBJ2-3, is KAGVTQTPRYLIKTRGQQVTLSCSPISGHRSVSWYQQTPGQGLQFLFEYFSETQRNKGNFPGRFSGRQFSNSRSEMNVSTLELGDSALYLCASSSRGTWSTDTQYFGPGTRLTVL.